This T cell receptor beta chain was recorded in a study of follicular helper T cells after annual influenza vaccination (dated 2017 in TCRdb). At the level of the whole study: Blood was collected on days 0, 7 and 28 after each seasonal influenza vaccination. One week after vaccination, a second recruited cohort of 12 to 13 subjects (Table S1) displayed a similar ICOS+CD38+ cTfh response. To study recall of cTfh clones, some subjects were followed through successive annual vaccinations in the 2013-2014, 2014-2015 and 2015-2016 seasons. Multi-year samples were available for six subjects, with four spanning two vaccination seasons and two spanning three seasons. Samples from 2013-2014 were cryopreserved, whereas samples from about 2015 were processed immediately after collection.

This specimen's time point label, per the study, means: 2015-2016 season, 7 days after influenza vaccination. TCRB sequencing was used to follow sorted CD4 subsets from the blood of adults before and after they were given the seasonal inactivated influenza vaccine (Fluvarix). To be eligible, subjects had to live in the community and must not have received influenza vaccine in the previous 6 months. Subjects were excluded for influenza vaccine contraindications, substance abuse, HIV/AIDS, active malignancy, immunomodulatory medication, or active illness such as respiratory infection. At each time point, about 35 to 110 mL of blood was collected. Non-naive CD4+CXCR5+PD-1+ cells were defined as circulating Tfh and were sorted into ICOS+CD38+ and ICOS-CD38- fractions. Ficoll-Paque PLUS or SepMate separation was used to isolate PBMC. Before DNA was extracted, the cell subsets were sorted from PBMC using a BD FACS Aria.

CDR1 and CDR2 are drawn from the germline V gene: MDHEN, SYDVKM. The CDR3 sequence holds 16 residues, the cysteine and phenylalanine included. Of the read, only the CDR3 DNA is kept; its 48 bases are in frame from base 1. Trimming accounts for 5 bases at V and 4 bases at J, while the number of junction bases matched to no gene is 9. Comment on this clone: This clone's antigen is unknown. No base quality values were provided; no much bigger clone lies one nucleotide off.

Library method: the immunoSEQ multiplex PCR assay. Adaptive Biotechnologies carried out TCRB amplification, library preparation, sequencing and preliminary bioinformatics at Survey level resolution. For TCRB sequencing, genomic DNA from the sorted cTfh populations was amplified by multiplex PCR. The published analysis was carried out like this. In R, clonality was calculated as 1 minus the normalized Shannon entropy, and the Gini index was computed using the R package ineq. Overlap score was the summed counts of shared sequences divided by total counts of all sequences in both compared samples. Fisher's exact test, with an assumed theoretical repertoire of 10^7 TCRB sequences, was used to assess the significance of shared clonotypes. This is the immuneACCESS table as TCRdb keeps it, with only in-frame sequences that have V and J called. A part of the clones is gone; compared with another copy, unresolved V genes explain less than half, and the rest is unexplained. V and J calls and clone size are as listed in that table; D and trimming were resolved from the DNA. A total of approximately 5,000 clones appear in this sample, around 82% of them only once. Of the sample, over 2% is held by the ten largest clones.

Beyond this particular receptor, the publication reports: Day 7 ICOS+CD38+ clones were most often found later in ICOS-CD38- cTfh, suggesting that subset may serve as a memory reservoir. Because only about 10-20% of the analyzed cells gave productive TCRB sequences, there was no way to sample rare clonotypes. ICOS+CD38+ cTfh clonality correlated with the frequency of that population, and its change correlated with the change in circulating plasmablast frequency. With successive annual vaccinations, a recurrent oligoclonal ICOS+CD38+ cTfh response was recalled, and this response contained tetramer and AIM influenza-specific clonotypes.

The chain joins TRBV28 to TRBJ2-3; 10 of the junction bases match TRBD1. This specimen was CXCR5+ CD38- circulating T follicular helper cells from blood, taken 7 days after influenza vaccination. The sample's cell subset or site label is to be understood as: circulating Tfh, non-naive CD4+CXCR5+PD-1+ (ICOS+CD38+ or ICOS-CD38-). The receptor comes from an adult who received the influenza vaccine. CDR3 reads: CASSPPGQGGSDTQYF. The nucleotides are TGTGCCAGCAGTCCACCAGGACAGGGGGGATCAGATACGCAGTATTTT.